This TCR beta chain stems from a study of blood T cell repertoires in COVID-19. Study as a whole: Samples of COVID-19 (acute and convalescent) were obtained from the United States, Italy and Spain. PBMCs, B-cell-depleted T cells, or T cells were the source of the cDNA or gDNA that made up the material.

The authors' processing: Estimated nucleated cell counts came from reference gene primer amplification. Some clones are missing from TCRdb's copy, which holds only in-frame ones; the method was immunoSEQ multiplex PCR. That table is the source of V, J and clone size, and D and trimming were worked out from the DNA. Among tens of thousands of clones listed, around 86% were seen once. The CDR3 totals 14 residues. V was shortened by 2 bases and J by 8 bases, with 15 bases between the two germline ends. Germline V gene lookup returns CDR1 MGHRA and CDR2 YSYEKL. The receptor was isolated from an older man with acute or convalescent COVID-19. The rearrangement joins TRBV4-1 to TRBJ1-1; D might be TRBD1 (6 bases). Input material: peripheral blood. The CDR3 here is CASSQRTGTFEAFF. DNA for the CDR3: TGCGCCAGCAGCCAACGGACCGGGACATTCGAAGCTTTCTTT.